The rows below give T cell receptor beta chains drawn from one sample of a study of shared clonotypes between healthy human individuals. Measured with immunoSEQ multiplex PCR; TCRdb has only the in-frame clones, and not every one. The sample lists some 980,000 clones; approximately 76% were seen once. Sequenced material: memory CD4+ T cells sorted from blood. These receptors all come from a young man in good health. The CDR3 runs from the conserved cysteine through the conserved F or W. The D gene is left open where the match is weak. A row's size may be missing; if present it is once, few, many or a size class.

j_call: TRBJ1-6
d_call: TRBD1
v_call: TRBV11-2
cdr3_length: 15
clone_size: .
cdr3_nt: TGTGCCAGCAGCTTAGGGGACAGCTCCAATTCACCCCTCCACTTT
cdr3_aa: CASSLGDSSNSPLHF

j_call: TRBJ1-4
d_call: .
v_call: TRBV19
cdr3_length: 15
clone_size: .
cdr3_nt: TGTGCCAGTAGGGGAACAGGGAAGTCCCGTGAAAAACTGTTTTTT
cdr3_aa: CASRGTGKSREKLFF

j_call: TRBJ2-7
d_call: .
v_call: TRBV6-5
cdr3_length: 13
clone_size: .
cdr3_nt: TGTGCCAGCAGCAGACAGGTCACCTACGAGCAGTACTTC
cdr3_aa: CASSRQVTYEQYF

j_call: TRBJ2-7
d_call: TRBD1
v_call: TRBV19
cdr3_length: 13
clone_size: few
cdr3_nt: TGTGCCAGTACCGGACAGGGGAACTACGAGCAGTACTTC
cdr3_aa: CASTGQGNYEQYF

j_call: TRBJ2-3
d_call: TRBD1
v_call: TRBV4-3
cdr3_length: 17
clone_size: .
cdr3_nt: TGCGCCAGCAGCCAAGATCTGGGTCAGGGGGGCACAGATACGCAGTATTTT
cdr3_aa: CASSQDLGQGGTDTQYF

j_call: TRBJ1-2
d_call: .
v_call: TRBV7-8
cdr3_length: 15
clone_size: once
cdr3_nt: TGTGCCAGCAGCCCCTCGGGGGGCGGAAACTATGGCTACACCTTC
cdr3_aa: CASSPSGGGNYGYTF

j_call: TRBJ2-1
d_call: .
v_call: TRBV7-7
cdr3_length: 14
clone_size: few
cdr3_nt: TGTGCTAGCAGCCTCGGAAGCTCCTACAATGAGCAGTTCTTC
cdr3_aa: CASSLGSSYNEQFF

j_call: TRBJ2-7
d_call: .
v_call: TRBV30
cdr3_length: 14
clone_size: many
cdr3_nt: TGTGCCTGGAGTGTACCGGCCAGTGGGAACGAGCAGTACTTC
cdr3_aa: CAWSVPASGNEQYF

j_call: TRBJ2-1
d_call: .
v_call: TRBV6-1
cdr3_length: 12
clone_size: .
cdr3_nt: TGTGCCAGCCGTACGACCTACAATGAGCAGTTCTTC
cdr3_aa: CASRTTYNEQFF

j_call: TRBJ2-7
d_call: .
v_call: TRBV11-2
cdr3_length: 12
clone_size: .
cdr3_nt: TGTGCCAGCAGCTTCAGGGACTACGAGCAGTACTTC
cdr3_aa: CASSFRDYEQYF

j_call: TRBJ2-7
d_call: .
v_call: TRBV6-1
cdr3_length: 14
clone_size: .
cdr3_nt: TGTGCCAGCATTTGGTCCTATCGCTCCTACGAGCAGTACTTC
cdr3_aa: CASIWSYRSYEQYF

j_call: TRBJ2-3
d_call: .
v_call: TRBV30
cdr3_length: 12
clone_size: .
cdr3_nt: TGTGCCTGGAGTGTGAGGGCAGACACGCAGTATTTT
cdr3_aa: CAWSVRADTQYF

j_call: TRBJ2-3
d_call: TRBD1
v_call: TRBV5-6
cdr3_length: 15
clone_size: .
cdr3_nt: TGTGCCAGCAGCTTGGACAGGGGGCCAGGAGATACGCAGTATTTT
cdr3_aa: CASSLDRGPGDTQYF

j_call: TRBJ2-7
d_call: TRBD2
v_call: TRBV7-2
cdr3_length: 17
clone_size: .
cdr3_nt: TGTGCCAGCAGCTTATCGTCCGGCGGGAGAAAGAACTACGAGCAGTACTTC
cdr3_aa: CASSLSSGGRKNYEQYF

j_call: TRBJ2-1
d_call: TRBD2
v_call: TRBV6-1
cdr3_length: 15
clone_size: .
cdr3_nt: TGTGCCAGCAGCTCTAGCGGGGGAGGCTACAATGAGCAGTTCTTC
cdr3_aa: CASSSSGGGYNEQFF

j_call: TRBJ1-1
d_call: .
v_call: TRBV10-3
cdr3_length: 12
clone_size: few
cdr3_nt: TGTGCCATCTCCCACTCGGGCACTGAAGCTTTCTTT
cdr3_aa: CAISHSGTEAFF